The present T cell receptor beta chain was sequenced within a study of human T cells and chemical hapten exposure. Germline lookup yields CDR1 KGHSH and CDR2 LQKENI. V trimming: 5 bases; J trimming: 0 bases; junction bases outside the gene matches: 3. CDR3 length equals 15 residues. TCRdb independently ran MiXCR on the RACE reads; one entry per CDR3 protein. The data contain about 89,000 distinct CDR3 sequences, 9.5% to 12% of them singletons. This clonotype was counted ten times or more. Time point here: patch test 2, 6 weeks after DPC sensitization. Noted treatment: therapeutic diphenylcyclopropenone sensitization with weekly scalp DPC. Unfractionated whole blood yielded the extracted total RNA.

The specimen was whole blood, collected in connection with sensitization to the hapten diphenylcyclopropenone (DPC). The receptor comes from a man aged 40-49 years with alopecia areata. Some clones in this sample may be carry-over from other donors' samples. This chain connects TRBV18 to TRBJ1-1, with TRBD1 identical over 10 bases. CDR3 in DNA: TGTGCCAGCTCAACGGGACAGGGGATGAACACTGAAGCTTTCTTT. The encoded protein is CASSTGQGMNTEAFF.